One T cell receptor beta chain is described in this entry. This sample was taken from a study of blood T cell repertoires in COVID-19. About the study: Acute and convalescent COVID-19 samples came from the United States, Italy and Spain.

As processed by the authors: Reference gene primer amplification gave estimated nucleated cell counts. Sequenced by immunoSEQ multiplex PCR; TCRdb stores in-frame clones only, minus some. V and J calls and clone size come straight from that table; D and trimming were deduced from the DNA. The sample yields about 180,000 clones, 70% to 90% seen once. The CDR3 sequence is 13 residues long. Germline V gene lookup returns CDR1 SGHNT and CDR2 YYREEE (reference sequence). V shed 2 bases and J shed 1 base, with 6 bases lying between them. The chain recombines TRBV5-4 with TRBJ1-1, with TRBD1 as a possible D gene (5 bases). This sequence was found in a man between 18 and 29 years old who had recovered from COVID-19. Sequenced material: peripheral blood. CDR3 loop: CASSFGGNTEAFF. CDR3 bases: TGTGCCAGCAGCTTCGGGGGGAACACTGAAGCTTTCTTT.